These 5 T cell receptor beta chains were sequenced from one sample in a study of T cells after yellow fever vaccination (dated by TCRdb to between 2018 and 2021). What this sample's treatment or condition label stands for: live attenuated yellow fever vaccine strain. The method was 5' RACE. Instrument on record: Illumina HiSeq 2500. TCRdb cleaned the public reads at Q25 with fastp, built clones with MiXCR and kept in-frame beta chains. Rows with a matching CDR3 protein are joined into one entry that keeps the most common DNA and genes. The sample table holds about 230,000 distinct CDR3 sequences, of which 6.5% to 7.5% were seen once. Of the sample, about 0.95% falls within the top ten clones. The starting material was CD4+ T cells sorted from PBMCs, obtained on the day of the yellow fever booster vaccination. The receptors here all came from a man aged 25 to 45 who received the YFV17D yellow fever vaccine.

This rearrangement joins TRBV5-5 to TRBJ1-2; D may be TRBD1 (6 bases). There are 13 residues in the CDR3. Trimming shortened V by 4 bases and J by 4 bases, and 11 bases separated the two germline ends. Germline CDR1 is SGHKS and CDR2 is YYEKEE (reference sequence). The CDR3 protein is CASSVTGTYGYTF. CDR3 coding DNA: TGTGCCAGCAGCGTAACAGGGACCTATGGCTACACCTTC.

This clonotype was seen many times. The chain couples TRBV7-2 to TRBJ2-7; D possibly uses TRBD1 or TRBD2 (6 bases each). The CDR3 loop spans 15 amino acids. Trimming removed 1 base at V and 3 bases at J, with 13 bases between. The V gene's germline CDR1 is SGHTA and CDR2 FQGNSA. CDR3 DNA: TGTGCCAGCAGCTTAGGCGGGACACCTAACTACGAGCAGTACTTC. Amino acids: CASSLGGTPNYEQYF.

This clonotype appeared a few times. The CDR3: CASTSQGYRGYNEQFF. The CDR3 nucleotides are TGTGCCAGCACCTCCCAGGGGTATCGGGGCTACAATGAGCAGTTCTTC. The V and J genes are TRBV7-9 and TRBJ2-1; possibly TRBD1 for D (6 bases). This CDR3 has 16 amino acids. V was shortened by 7 bases and J by 3 bases, with 19 bases between the two germline ends. The germline gives CDR1 SEHNR, CDR2 FQNEAQ (reference sequence). The full variable domain, its missing parts supplied by reference TRBV7-9 and TRBJ2-1, is DTGVSQNPRHKITKRGQNVTFRCDPISEHNRLYWYRQTLGQGPEFLTYFQNEAQLEKSRLLSDRFSAERPKGSFSTLEIQRTEQGDSAMYLCASTSQGYRGYNEQFFGPGTRLTVL.

The chain couples TRBV7-8 to TRBJ1-1; maybe TRBD1 (5 bases). The CDR3 runs to 14 residues. Per germline, CDR1 SGHVS and CDR2 FQNEAQ. V lost 5 bases, J lost 5 bases, and 15 bases lay in between. CDR3 in DNA: TGTGCCAGCAGCCAGGCCCAGGGCGTGACTGAAGCTTTCTTT. It is translated as CASSQAQGVTEAFF.

This clonotype was recorded at least ten times. The rearrangement joins TRBV19 to TRBJ2-2; 7 positions match TRBD1. Germline V gene sequence: CDR1 LNHDA, CDR2 SQIVND (reference sequence). This CDR3 has 11 amino acids. The V gene end was trimmed by 8 bases and the J gene end by 9 bases; junction bases not matched to a gene: 3. The CDR3 region is CASDRDRELFF. The CDR3 DNA is TGTGCCAGTGACAGGGATCGGGAGCTGTTTTTT.